This TCR beta chain was recorded in a study of CD8+ T cells in alopecia areata. This sample's treatment: oral pan-JAK inhibitor, 5-10 mg twice daily. From alopecia areata patients, lesional scalp punch biopsies and peripheral blood were collected. CDR3 size: 13 residues. CDR1 and CDR2 (germline): SGHTA, FQGTGA. V was shortened by 3 bases and J by 7 bases, with 10 bases between the two germline ends. The sequencing template was cDNA reverse transcribed from extracted RNA. Generated by immunoSEQ multiplex PCR, the TCRdb table keeps only in-frame clones and is missing some. Among some 200,000 clones, over 45% were seen once, and the ten largest hold about 5.5%. With respect to this clone: Other DNA sequences in the sample encode the same CDR3.

Specimen: CD4+ T cells sorted from blood, collected at week 24, from a patient treated with tofacitinib. The receptor was isolated from a human donor with alopecia areata. The chain recombines TRBV7-3 with TRBJ2-1; D might be TRBD1 (5 bases). The CDR3 sequence: CASSLGQGNEQFF. The CDR3 nucleotides read TGTGCCAGCAGCTTGGGCCAGGGAAATGAGCAGTTCTTC.